The 26 T cell receptor beta chains reported below all come from one sample, sequenced in a study of cytotoxic CD8 clonotypes in ibrutinib-treated CLL. Repertoires were generated with immunoSEQ multiplex PCR, while TCRdb's copy carries only in-frame clones and drops some. The sample lists 270,000 or so clones; roughly 76% were seen once. Here the sequenced sample was PBMCs, taken at disease progression, from a patient treated with ibrutinib. Source of these receptors: a human donor with chronic lymphocytic leukemia.

This clone was seen a few times. This sample also contains other DNA sequences that code for the same CDR3. This chain connects TRBV18 to TRBJ1-1; no firm D call. Trimming shortened V by 3 bases and J by 0 bases, and 8 bases separated the two germline ends. CDR1 is KGHSH and CDR2 is LQKENI in the germline V gene. CDR3 length equals 14 residues. The chain's CDR3 is CASSPRQLNTEAFF. The CDR3, as DNA: TGTGCCAGCTCACCGCGCCAGCTGAACACTGAAGCTTTCTTT. Looking up the rest from reference TRBV18 and TRBJ1-1 gives the full variable domain: NAGVMQNPRHLVRRRGQEARLRCSPMKGHSHVYWYRQLPEEGLKFMVYLQKENIIDESGMPKERFSAEFPKEGPSILRIQQVVRGDSAAYFCASSPRQLNTEAFFGQGTRLTVV.

The genes are TRBV10-3 and TRBJ2-1; no definite D call. The germline gives CDR1 ENHRY, CDR2 SYGVKD. This CDR3 has 13 residues. Trimming removed 10 bases from V and 9 bases from J, with 19 bases in between. CDR3 in DNA: TGTGCCAGCTCCAGGCAATTTCCTGGTGAGCAGTTCTTC. As protein: CASSRQFPGEQFF.

The chain employs TRBV19 and TRBJ1-2; 7 bases fit TRBD1. The CDR3 runs 13 residues. Germline V gives CDR1 LNHDA, CDR2 SQIVND (reference sequence). Trimming cost V 4 bases and J 6 bases; bases outside gene matches: 5. CDR3 protein: CASSKTGIHGYTF. CDR3 sequence (DNA): TGTGCCAGTAGTAAGACAGGGATCCATGGCTACACCTTC.

The chain recombines TRBV10-3 with TRBJ2-3, with 7 positions matching TRBD2. Trimming removed 10 bases from V and 3 bases from J; junction bases left unmatched: 10. CDR3 length: 14 residues. The germline V gene has CDR1 ENHRY and CDR2 SYGVKD. CDR3 loop: CASTRGEGTDTQYF. The CDR3 region has the DNA TGTGCCAGCACCCGGGGGGAAGGAACAGATACGCAGTATTTT.

The sample holds one count of this clone. V gene TRBV4-2 combines with J gene TRBJ2-7; TRBD2 agrees at 8 bases. CDR1 and CDR2 from the germline V gene are LGHNA and YNFKEQ. V dropped 1 base and J dropped 0; count of bases not matched to a gene: 2. CDR3 length: 15 amino acids. Written as DNA, the CDR3 is TGTGCCAGCAGCCAAGTTCTAGCGGGCTCCTACGAGCAGTACTTC. This codes for CASSQVLAGSYEQYF.

The rearrangement uses TRBV7-2 and TRBJ2-4; weak D call: TRBD1 (6 bases). Germline V gene data show CDR1 as SGHTA and CDR2 as FQGNSA. This CDR3 has 16 residues. V was clipped by 0 bases and J by 6 bases, with 15 bases between them. The CDR3 loop is CASSLALGAIGNIQYF. CDR3 in DNA: TGTGCCAGCAGCTTAGCGTTGGGGGCGATAGGAAACATTCAGTACTTC.

This chain joins TRBV29-1 and TRBJ2-7; maybe TRBD2 (5 bases). This CDR3 region has 12 residues. With 3 bases removed from V and 4 bases from J, the gap between germline ends came to 10 bases. CDR1 and CDR2 (germline): SQVTM, ANQGSEA. CDR3 nucleotides: TGCAGCGTTGAGGGAGACGCGTACGAGCAGTACTTC. It yields the protein CSVEGDAYEQYF.

This chain links TRBV19 with TRBJ2-1; 13 bases map to TRBD2. CDR3 length: 16 residues. Per the germline V gene, CDR1 is LNHDA and CDR2 is SQIVND (reference sequence). Trimming at V came to 3 bases and at J to 10 bases, leaving 9 bases not matched to a gene. In DNA form, the CDR3 reads TGTGCCAGTAGTATCTTGGGACTAGCGGGAAGGTGGGAGCAGTTCTTC. Encoded protein: CASSILGLAGRWEQFF.

The chain is built from TRBV19 and TRBJ1-2; D possibly corresponds to TRBD1 (6 bases). The CDR3 covers 14 residues. Trimming took off 8 bases at V and 7 bases at J, with 20 bases between the two ends. The germline CDR1 and CDR2 sequences are LNHDA and SQIVND (reference sequence). The DNA of the CDR3 is TGTGCCAGTGAGGGAACAGGGTGGAGCGGTGGCTACACCTTC. It codes for CASEGTGWSGGYTF.

The chain has TRBV28 and TRBJ1-4, with 7 bases fitting TRBD1. The CDR3 runs 12 residues. Germline V gives CDR1 MDHEN, CDR2 SYDVKM. CDR3 coding DNA: TGTGCAGGGGACAGATCTAATGAAAAACTGTTTTTT. Its translation: CAGDRSNEKLFF.

The rearrangement joins TRBV28 to TRBJ2-1, with 9 nucleotides matching TRBD2. This CDR3 is 14 amino acids long. Per germline, CDR1 MDHEN and CDR2 SYDVKM. Losses at the gene ends were 6 bases for V and 9 bases for J; bases not matched to a gene: 9. DNA of the CDR3: TGTGCCAGCAGACCTAGCGGGACGGCCCCTGAGCAGTTCTTC. Translating it yields CASRPSGTAPEQFF.

The chain has TRBV2 and TRBJ2-7; possibly TRBD2 for D (5 bases). This CDR3 comprises 13 residues. The germline CDR1 and CDR2 sequences are SNHLY and FYNNEI. Trimming took off 8 bases at V and 4 bases at J, with 15 bases between the two ends. CDR3 loop: CASGVGRGYEQYF. CDR3 in DNA: TGTGCCAGCGGAGTAGGGAGAGGGTACGAGCAGTACTTC.

V gene TRBV9 combines with J gene TRBJ2-3, with 9 nucleotides matching TRBD2. Germline trimming cut 1 base from V and 2 bases from J; bases unmatched to any gene: 5. Germline loops: CDR1 SGDLS, CDR2 YYNGEE. This CDR3 is 16 amino acids long. CDR3 in amino acids: CASSVLAGGPTDTQYF. CDR3 coding DNA: TGTGCCAGCAGCGTACTGGCGGGAGGGCCCACAGATACGCAGTATTTT.

J is TRBJ2-4 and V is TRBV4-1; 7 bases line up with TRBD1. Germline values: CDR1 MGHRA, CDR2 YSYEKL. This CDR3 is built from 17 residues. V shed 4 bases and J 0 bases; nucleotides not matched to a gene: 9. The CDR3 protein is CASSPGQVNIAKNIQYF. The CDR3 nucleotides are TGCGCCAGCAGCCCAGGACAGGTGAATATAGCCAAAAACATTCAGTACTTC.

The J gene is TRBJ2-1, the V gene TRBV15; 12 bases line up with TRBD1. Germline CDR1 reads LNHNV; CDR2 reads YYDKDF (reference sequence). This CDR3 is 17 amino acids long. J lost 11 bases, V lost 5 bases, and 16 bases had no gene match. For the CDR3, the DNA is TGTGCCACCAGCCGTCCCGGGACAGGGGGCGGAGGGGCCCAGCAGTTCTTC. This encodes CATSRPGTGGGGAQQFF.

This chain uses TRBV11-2 with TRBJ2-7; D remains ambiguous. Trimming took off 1 base at V and 0 bases at J, with 10 bases between the two ends. The CDR3 runs 15 residues. Germline values: CDR1 SGHAT, CDR2 FQNNGV. The CDR3 spells CASSLGAGYSYEQYF. CDR3 nucleotide sequence: TGTGCCAGCAGCTTAGGGGCAGGTTACTCCTACGAGCAGTACTTC.

The rearrangement uses TRBV5-1 and TRBJ2-2, with unresolved D. Germline CDR1 SGHRS, CDR2 YFSETQ. This CDR3 is built from 13 residues. V gave up 5 bases and J gave up 3 bases, with 8 bases separating them. CDR3 amino acids: CASSGTYTGELFF. In nucleotides, the CDR3 is TGCGCCAGCAGTGGTACTTACACCGGGGAGCTGTTTTTT. Filled out from reference TRBV5-1 and TRBJ2-2, the complete variable domain reads KAGVTQTPRYLIKTRGQQVTLSCSPISGHRSVSWYQQTPGQGLQFLFEYFSETQRNKGNFPGRFSGRQFSNSRSEMNVSTLELGDSALYLCASSGTYTGELFFGEGSRLTVL.

This sequence joins TRBV5-1 and TRBJ1-2; 8 bases fit TRBD1. CDR1 SGHRS and CDR2 YFSETQ come from the germline V gene. This CDR3 comprises 16 residues. Trimming took 3 bases from V and 4 from J; bases not matched to a gene: 11. The CDR3: CASSWGTRGHSYGYTF. The CDR3 DNA follows: TGCGCCAGCAGCTGGGGAACCAGGGGGCACTCCTATGGCTACACCTTC.

J is TRBJ1-2 and V is TRBV2, with a possible D match to TRBD1 (6 bases). CDR1 SNHLY and CDR2 FYNNEI come from the germline V gene. This CDR3 has 15 residues. Trimming removed 7 bases at V and 2 bases at J, with 17 bases between. The CDR3 loop is CASIPSLGQNYGYTF. The CDR3, as DNA: TGTGCCAGCATCCCTAGCCTTGGACAGAACTATGGCTACACCTTC.

The J gene is TRBJ2-2, the V gene TRBV27; 8 nucleotides agree with TRBD1. V lost 5 bases, J lost 7 bases, and 21 bases stayed unmatched. The CDR3 sequence is 19 residues long. Germline V gene data show CDR1 as MNHEY and CDR2 as SMNVEV (reference sequence). The CDR3 loop reads CASSLTPYPGQDLNGELFF. CDR3 nucleotides: TGTGCCAGCAGTCTGACACCATACCCGGGACAGGACTTGAACGGGGAGCTGTTTTTT.

The chain carries TRBV27 and TRBJ1-6, with D uncertain. V was clipped by 5 bases and J by 9 bases, with 14 bases between them. Germline CDR1 MNHEY, CDR2 SMNVEV (reference sequence). The CDR3 has 14 amino acids. CDR3 nucleotides: TGTGCCAGCAGTGTTGGAGGTCCCGGTTCACCCCTCCACTTT. Translated, it gives CASSVGGPGSPLHF.

This chain links TRBV19 with TRBJ2-3; 8 nucleotides align to TRBD2. This CDR3 is built from 17 residues. Germline CDR1 is LNHDA and CDR2 is SQIVND (reference sequence). J was trimmed by 3 bases and V by 3 bases; bases with no gene match: 11. CDR3 protein: CASSISPGGPSTDTQYF. CDR3 sequence (DNA): TGTGCCAGTAGTATTTCCCCGGGAGGGCCTTCGACAGATACGCAGTATTTT.

The rearrangement links TRBV5-1 to TRBJ2-7, with D perhaps matching TRBD1 (6 bases). Trimming pared 3 bases from V and 7 bases from J, leaving 8 bases between. The CDR3 is 11 amino acids. Germline CDR1 is SGHRS and CDR2 is YFSETQ. CDR3 loop: CASSSGVEQYF. The CDR3 DNA follows: TGCGCCAGCAGCTCAGGGGTTGAGCAGTACTTC.

This clone was counted between two and nine times. The chain has TRBV12-5 and TRBJ1-5, with D tentatively TRBD1 (6 bases). Per the germline V gene, CDR1 is LGHNT and CDR2 is FRNRAP. The CDR3 sequence is 15 residues long. The V and J ends lost 6 bases and 0 bases respectively, with 12 bases between them. CDR3 DNA: TGTGCTAGTGGATCGGGACAAATTAGCAATCAGCCCCAGCATTTT. Its protein product is CASGSGQISNQPQHF. Drawing the rest from reference TRBV12-5 and TRBJ1-5, the complete variable domain is DARVTQTPRHKVTEMGQEVTMRCQPILGHNTVFWYRQTMMQGLELLAYFRNRAPLDDSGMPKDRFSAEMPDATLATLKIQPSEPRDSAVYFCASGSGQISNQPQHFGDGTRLSIL.

This sequence joins TRBV18 and TRBJ1-5; no clear D gene. Looked up from germline, CDR1 is KGHSH and CDR2 is LQKENI. Trimming shortened V by 3 bases and J by 3 bases, and 6 bases separated the two germline ends. This CDR3 has 13 amino acids. The chain's CDR3 is CASSPQHNQPQHF. In nucleotides, the CDR3 is TGTGCCAGCTCACCCCAGCACAATCAGCCCCAGCATTTT.

This clone has just one count. The rearrangement links TRBV15 to TRBJ1-2; 8 positions match TRBD1. This CDR3 region has 15 residues. The germline CDR1 and CDR2 sequences are LNHNV and YYDKDF (reference sequence). V was clipped by 3 bases and J by 4 bases; unmatched bases: 7. CDR3 in amino acids: CATSRGQGAVYGYTF. CDR3 DNA sequence: TGTGCCACCAGCAGGGGGCAGGGGGCGGTCTATGGCTACACCTTC.